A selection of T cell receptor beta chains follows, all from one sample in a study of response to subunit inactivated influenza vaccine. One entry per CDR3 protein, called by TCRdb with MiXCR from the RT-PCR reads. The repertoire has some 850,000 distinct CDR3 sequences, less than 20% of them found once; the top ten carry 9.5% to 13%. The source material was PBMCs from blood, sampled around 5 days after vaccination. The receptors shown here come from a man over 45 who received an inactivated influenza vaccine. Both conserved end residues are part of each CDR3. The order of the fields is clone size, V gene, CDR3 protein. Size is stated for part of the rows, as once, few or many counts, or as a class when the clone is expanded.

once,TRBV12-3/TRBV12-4,CASSPTTGGGRYF
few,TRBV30,CAWNGYGGGYQETQYF
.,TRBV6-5,CASSYSGGTTEAFF
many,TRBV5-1,CASRTELDTEAFF
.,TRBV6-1,CASSDGGGAGNIQYF
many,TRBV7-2,CASSLGVGRANTEAFF
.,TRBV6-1,CASRRGATYEQYF
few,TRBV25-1,CASTPKQAVTDTQYF
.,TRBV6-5,CASSHTNTGELFF
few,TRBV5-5,CASSRGAAQEYTF
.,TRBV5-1,CASSVLGGQETQYF
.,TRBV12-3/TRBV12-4,CASSQNYRADQPQHF
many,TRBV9,CASSAMTGSYEQYF
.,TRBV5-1,CASSLSGQNEAFF
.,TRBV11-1,CASSSTGLGELFF
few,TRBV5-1,CASRAGIPSYNEQFF
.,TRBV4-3,CASSQEDPTDTQYF
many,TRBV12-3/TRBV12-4,CASSAGQAYGYTF
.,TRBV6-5,CASSYVLGSYNSPLHF
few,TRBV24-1,CATSEGTSLSVYEQYF
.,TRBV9,CASSVGLALGETQYF
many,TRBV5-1,CASSLDRGHGEQYF
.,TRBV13,CACSHTGFQETQYF
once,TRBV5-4,CASSPSSGSGETQYF
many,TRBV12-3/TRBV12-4,CASSQDRNTGELFF
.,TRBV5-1,CASSLWDRGSTGADYEQYF
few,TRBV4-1,CASTRGQGGETQYF
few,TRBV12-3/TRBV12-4,CASTLSGAGFTGELFF
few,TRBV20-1,CSARGQVSSYEQYF
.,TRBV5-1,CASSPSAGGGETQYF
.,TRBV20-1,CSPRRDYSYEQYF
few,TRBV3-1,CASSRGGAGELFF
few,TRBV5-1,CASSLGRDSSSYNEQFF
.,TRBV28,CASRELTGELFF
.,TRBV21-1,CASSKCAHREEQETQYF
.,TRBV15,CATRGGFLATDTQYF
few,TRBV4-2,CASSQEFVRGADEQYF
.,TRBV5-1,CASSLAGSGGQETQYF
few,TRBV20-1,CSAPIRYSPNEQYF
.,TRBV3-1,CASSQPLGTGSYEQYF
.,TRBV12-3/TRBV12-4,CASSWTGVNTGELFF
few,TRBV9,CASSVASGGIQETQYF
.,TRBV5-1,CASSLAGGEGYGYTF
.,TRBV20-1,CSARDKTVSLNIQYF
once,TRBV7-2,CASSSGQGTSATIYF
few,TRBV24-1,CATSVGVFYGYTF
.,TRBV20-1,CSARWRSYNEQFF
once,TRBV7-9,CASSEAVDYEQYF
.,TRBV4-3,CASSSRPSTDTQYF
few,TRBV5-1,CASSLDFFSYEQYF
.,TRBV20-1,CSARGAGQGYQPQHF